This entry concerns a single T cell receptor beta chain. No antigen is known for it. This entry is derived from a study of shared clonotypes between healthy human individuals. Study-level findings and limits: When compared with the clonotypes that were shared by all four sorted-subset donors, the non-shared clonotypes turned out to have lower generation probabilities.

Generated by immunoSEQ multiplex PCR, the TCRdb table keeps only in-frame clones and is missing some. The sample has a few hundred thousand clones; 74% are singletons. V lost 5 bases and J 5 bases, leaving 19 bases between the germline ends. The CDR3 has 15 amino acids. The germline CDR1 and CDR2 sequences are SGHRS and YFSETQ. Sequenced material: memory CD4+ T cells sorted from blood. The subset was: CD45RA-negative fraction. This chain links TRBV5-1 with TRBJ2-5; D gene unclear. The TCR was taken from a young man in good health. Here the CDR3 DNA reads TGCGCCAGCAGAACAAATCCTCCCGGCCTGGAGACCCAGTACTTC. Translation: CASRTNPPGLETQYF.